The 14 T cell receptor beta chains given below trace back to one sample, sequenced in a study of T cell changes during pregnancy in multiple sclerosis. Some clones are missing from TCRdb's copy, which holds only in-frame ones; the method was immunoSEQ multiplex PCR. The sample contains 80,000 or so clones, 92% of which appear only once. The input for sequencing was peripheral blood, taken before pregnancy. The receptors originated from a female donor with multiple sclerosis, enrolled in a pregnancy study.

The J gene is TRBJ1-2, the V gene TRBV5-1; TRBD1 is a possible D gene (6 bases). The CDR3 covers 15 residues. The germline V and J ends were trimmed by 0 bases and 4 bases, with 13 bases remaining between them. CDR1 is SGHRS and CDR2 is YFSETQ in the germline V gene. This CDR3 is CASSLDWEGVYGYTF. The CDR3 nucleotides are TGCGCCAGCAGCTTGGACTGGGAGGGGGTCTATGGCTACACCTTC.

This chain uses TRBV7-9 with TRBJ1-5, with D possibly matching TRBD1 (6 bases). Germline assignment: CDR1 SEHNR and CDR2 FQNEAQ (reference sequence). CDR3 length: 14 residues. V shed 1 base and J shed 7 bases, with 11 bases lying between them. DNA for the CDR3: TGTGCCAGCAGCTTAGGGGGGCTAGGGCAGCCCCAGCATTTT. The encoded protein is CASSLGGLGQPQHF. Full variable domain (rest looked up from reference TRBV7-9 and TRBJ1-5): DTGVSQNPRHKITKRGQNVTFRCDPISEHNRLYWYRQTLGQGPEFLTYFQNEAQLEKSRLLSDRFSAERPKGSFSTLEIQRTEQGDSAMYLCASSLGGLGQPQHFGDGTRLSIL.

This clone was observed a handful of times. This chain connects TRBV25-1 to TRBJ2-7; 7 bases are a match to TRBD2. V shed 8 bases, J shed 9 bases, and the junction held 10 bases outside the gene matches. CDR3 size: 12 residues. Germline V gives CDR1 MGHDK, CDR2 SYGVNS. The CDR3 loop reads CASSRGGPRQYF. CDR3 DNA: TGTGCCAGCTCAAGGGGAGGGCCGAGGCAGTACTTC.

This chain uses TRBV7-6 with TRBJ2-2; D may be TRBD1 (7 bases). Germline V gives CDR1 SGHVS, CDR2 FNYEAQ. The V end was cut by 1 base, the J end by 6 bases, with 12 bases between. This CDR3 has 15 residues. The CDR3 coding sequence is TGTGCCAGCAGCTTAGGAGGAGGGGGCTCCGGGGAGCTGTTTTTT. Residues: CASSLGGGGSGELFF.

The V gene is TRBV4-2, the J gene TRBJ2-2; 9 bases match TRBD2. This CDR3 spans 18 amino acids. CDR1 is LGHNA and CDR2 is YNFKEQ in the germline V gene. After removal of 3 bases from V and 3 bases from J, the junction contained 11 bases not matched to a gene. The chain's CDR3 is CASSQVGAGGPDTGELFF. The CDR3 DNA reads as TGTGCCAGCAGCCAGGTGGGGGCGGGAGGGCCGGACACCGGGGAGCTGTTTTTT.

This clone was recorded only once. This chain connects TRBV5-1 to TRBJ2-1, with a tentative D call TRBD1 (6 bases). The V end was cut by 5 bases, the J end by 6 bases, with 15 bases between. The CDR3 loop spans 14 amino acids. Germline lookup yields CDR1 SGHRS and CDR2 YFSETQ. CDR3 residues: CASRGAVVGNEQFF. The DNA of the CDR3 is TGCGCCAGCAGGGGGGCAGTCGTCGGCAATGAGCAGTTCTTC.

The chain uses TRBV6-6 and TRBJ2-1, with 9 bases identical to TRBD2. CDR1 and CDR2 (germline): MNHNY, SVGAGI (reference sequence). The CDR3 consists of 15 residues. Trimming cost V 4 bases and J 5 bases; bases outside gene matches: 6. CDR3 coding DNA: TGTGCCAGCAGTTTAGCGGGAGCTTTAAACAATGAGCAGTTCTTC. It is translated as CASSLAGALNNEQFF.

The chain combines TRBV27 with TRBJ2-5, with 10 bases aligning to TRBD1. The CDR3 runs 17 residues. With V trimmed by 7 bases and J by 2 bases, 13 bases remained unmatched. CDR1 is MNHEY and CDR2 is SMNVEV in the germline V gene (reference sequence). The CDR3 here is CASNPSRDRGLQETQYF. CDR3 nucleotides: TGTGCCAGCAACCCTAGCAGGGACAGGGGCTTACAAGAGACCCAGTACTTC.

CDR3: CASSYDRGNEQFF. The CDR3 bases are TGTGCCAGCTCATACGACAGGGGCAATGAGCAGTTCTTC. The chain links TRBV18 to TRBJ2-1, with 8 bases aligning to TRBD1. The V segment lost 5 bases and the J segment 6 bases; nucleotides outside the gene matches: 3. The CDR3 runs to 13 residues. Germline lookup yields CDR1 KGHSH and CDR2 LQKENI.

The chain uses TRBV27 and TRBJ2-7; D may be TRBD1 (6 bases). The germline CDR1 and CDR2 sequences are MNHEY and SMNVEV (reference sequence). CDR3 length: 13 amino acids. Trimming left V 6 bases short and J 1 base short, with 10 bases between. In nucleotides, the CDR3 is TGTGCCAGCAGGATACAGGGATCCTACGAGCAGTACTTC. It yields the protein CASRIQGSYEQYF.

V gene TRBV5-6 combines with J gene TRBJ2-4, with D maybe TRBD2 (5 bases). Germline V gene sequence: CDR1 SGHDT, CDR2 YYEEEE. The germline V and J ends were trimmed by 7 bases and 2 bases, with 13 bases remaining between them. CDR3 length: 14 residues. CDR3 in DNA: TGTGCCAGCTCCAGAGGGAGTCCCAAAAACATTCAGTACTTC. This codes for CASSRGSPKNIQYF.

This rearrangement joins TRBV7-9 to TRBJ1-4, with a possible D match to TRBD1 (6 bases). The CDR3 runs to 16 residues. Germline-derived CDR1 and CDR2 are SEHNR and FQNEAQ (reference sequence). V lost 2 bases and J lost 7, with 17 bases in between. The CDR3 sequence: CASSLPDRLLGEKLFF. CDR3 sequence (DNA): TGTGCCAGCAGCTTACCCGACAGGCTACTTGGTGAAAAACTGTTTTTT. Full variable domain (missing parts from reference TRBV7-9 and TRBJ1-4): DTGVSQNPRHKITKRGQNVTFRCDPISEHNRLYWYRQTLGQGPEFLTYFQNEAQLEKSRLLSDRFSAERPKGSFSTLEIQRTEQGDSAMYLCASSLPDRLLGEKLFFGSGTQLSVL.

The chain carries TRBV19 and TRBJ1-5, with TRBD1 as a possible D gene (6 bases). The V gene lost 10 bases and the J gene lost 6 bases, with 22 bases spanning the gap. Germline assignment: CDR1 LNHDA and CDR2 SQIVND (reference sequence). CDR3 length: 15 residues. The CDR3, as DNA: TGTGCCACCACGAAAGGGGCTACAGGGTCTCAGCCCCAGCATTTT. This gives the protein CATTKGATGSQPQHF.

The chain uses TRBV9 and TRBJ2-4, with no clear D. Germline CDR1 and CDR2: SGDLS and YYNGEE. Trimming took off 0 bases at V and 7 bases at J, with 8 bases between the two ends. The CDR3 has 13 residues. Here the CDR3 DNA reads TGTGCCAGCAGCGTAGGTGTGAGGAACATTCAGTACTTC. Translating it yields CASSVGVRNIQYF.